A single T cell receptor (beta chain) is shown here with its context. The sample originates from a study of shared clonotypes between healthy human individuals. The table came from immunoSEQ multiplex PCR; TCRdb's copy has only in-frame clones and leaves some out. The profile covers 2 million to 2.5 million clones, with approximately 93% appearing a single time and approximately 0.4% taken by the ten largest. With 1 base removed from V and 8 bases from J, the gap between germline ends came to 11 bases. The CDR3 has 13 amino acids. From germline, CDR1 is LNHNV and CDR2 YYDKDF (reference sequence). Sequencing was performed on naive CD4+ T cells from PBMCs. Subset specified: CD45RA+ positively selected. This receptor was identified in a young man in good health. Some clones in this sample may be carry-over from other donors' samples. The chain employs TRBV15 and TRBJ1-2; tentative D call: TRBD1 (6 bases). The DNA for the CDR3 is TGTGCCACCAGCAGAGCGCGCAGGGGCGGCTACACCTTC. Translation gives CATSRARRGGYTF.